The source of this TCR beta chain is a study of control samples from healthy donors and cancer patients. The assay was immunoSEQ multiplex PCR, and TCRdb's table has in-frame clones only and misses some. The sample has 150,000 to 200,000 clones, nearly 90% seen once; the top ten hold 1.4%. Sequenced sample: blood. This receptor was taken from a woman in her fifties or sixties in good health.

The CDR3 sequence is CSVGTSGPYEQYF. DNA of the CDR3: TGCAGCGTTGGGACTAGCGGGCCCTACGAGCAGTACTTC. The chain combines TRBV29-1 with TRBJ2-7; 11 nucleotides align to TRBD2. The CDR3 contains 13 residues. V lost 4 bases to trimming and J lost 2 bases; unmatched junction nucleotides: 1. Germline CDR1 is SQVTM and CDR2 is ANQGSEA.